The present T cell receptor (beta chain) was sequenced within a study of cytomegalovirus exposure and HLA in healthy donors. The PCR contained 60 Vbeta and 13 Jbeta primers. Profiling relied on immunoSEQ multiplex PCR, and the TCRdb table lists in-frame clones only, not all of them. This repertoire includes approximately 120,000 clones. Sequenced input: PBMCs. This sequence was found in a man aged 35-49 years in good health and CMV-seronegative.

In DNA, the CDR3 is TGTGCCAGCAGCCAAGATGGCGGACATATCGACGAGCAGTACTTC. Translation: CASSQDGGHIDEQYF. V gene TRBV4-2 combines with J gene TRBJ2-7, with D possibly TRBD1 on 5 matching bases. V lost 0 bases, J lost 5 bases, and 14 bases lay in between. Germline CDR1 is LGHNA and CDR2 is YNFKEQ. The CDR3 runs to 15 residues.